The text below deals with one TCR beta chain. This CDR3 spans 14 amino acids. V lost 6 bases to trimming and J lost 7 bases, with 16 bases between them. CDR1 and CDR2 from the germline V gene are LNHNV and YYDKDF (reference sequence). Method: immunoSEQ multiplex PCR; TCRdb's copy keeps in-frame clones and lacks some. The top ten hold more than 8% of the sample, which has 150,000 to 200,000 clones, around 85% seen once. The data derive from a study of blood T cell repertoires in COVID-19. Background on the study: The cDNA or gDNA used as material had been derived from T cells, B-cell-depleted T cells, or PBMCs.

Specimen: peripheral blood. The sequence came from a woman of 80 years or more with acute or convalescent COVID-19. The V call is TRBV15, the J call TRBJ1-5; D perhaps matches TRBD1 (6 bases). The CDR3 DNA is TGTGCCACCAGGCCCCCGGGGGGCTCGCAGCCCCAGCATTTT. It translates to CATRPPGGSQPQHF. Supplemented by reference TRBV15 and TRBJ1-5, the full variable domain reads DAMVIQNPRYQVTQFGKPVTLSCSQTLNHNVMYWYQQKSSQAPKLLFHYYDKDFNNEADTPDNFQSRRPNTSFCFLDIRSPGLGDTAMYLCATRPPGGSQPQHFGDGTRLSIL.